This TCR beta chain was captured by sequencing in a study of blood T cell repertoires in COVID-19. Study at large: Samples representing acute and convalescent COVID-19 were sourced from the United States, Italy and Spain. From T cells, B-cell-depleted T cells, or PBMCs came the material, which was cDNA or gDNA.

Each recovered donor of Cohort 3 presented with two negative PCRs, clearance, or symptom resolution. The assay was immunoSEQ multiplex PCR, and TCRdb's table has in-frame clones only and misses some. Here the sample spans about 210,000 clones, 75% to 85% being singletons. Sequenced: PBMCs or T cells enriched from blood (not recorded which). This receptor was identified in a man aged 40-49 years who had recovered from COVID-19.

The CDR3 nucleotides read TGCGCCAGCAGCCAGACCGGGACAGGGGGCGCGGGCACTGAAGCTTTCTTT. This gives the protein CASSQTGTGGAGTEAFF. The gene calls are TRBV4-1 and TRBJ1-1, with TRBD1 identical over 12 bases. CDR1 is MGHRA and CDR2 is YSYEKL in the germline V gene. Unmatched junction bases numbered 9, after V lost 3 bases and J lost 4 bases. The CDR3 sequence is 17 residues long.